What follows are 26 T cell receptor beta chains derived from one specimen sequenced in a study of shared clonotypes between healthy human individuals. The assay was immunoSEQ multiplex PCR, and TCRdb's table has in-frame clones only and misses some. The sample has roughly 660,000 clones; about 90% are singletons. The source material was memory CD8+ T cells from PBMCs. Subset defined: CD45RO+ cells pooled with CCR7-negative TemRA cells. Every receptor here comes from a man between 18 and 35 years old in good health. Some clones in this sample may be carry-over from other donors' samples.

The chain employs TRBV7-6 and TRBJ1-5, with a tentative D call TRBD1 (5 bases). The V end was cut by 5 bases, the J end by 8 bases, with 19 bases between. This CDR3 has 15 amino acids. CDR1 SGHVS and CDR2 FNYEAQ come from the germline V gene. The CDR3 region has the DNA TGTGCCAGCAGCCACACCGCAGGGCTTGCCGAGCCCCAGCATTTT. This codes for CASSHTAGLAEPQHF. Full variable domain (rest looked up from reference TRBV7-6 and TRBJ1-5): GAGVSQSPRYKVTKRGQDVALRCDPISGHVSLYWYRQALGQGPEFLTYFNYEAQQDKSGLPNDRFSAERPEGSISTLTIQRTEQRDSAMYRCASSHTAGLAEPQHFGDGTRLSIL.

DNA for the CDR3: TGTGCCAGCAGCTTAGATTTGGCAGTAATATCCACTGGAAACACCATATATTTT. This encodes CASSLDLAVISTGNTIYF. The chain carries TRBV11-2 and TRBJ1-3, with D hard to call. V was pared by 0 bases and J by 2 bases, with 17 bases between. The CDR3 extends over 18 amino acids. Germline V gene data show CDR1 as SGHAT and CDR2 as FQNNGV.

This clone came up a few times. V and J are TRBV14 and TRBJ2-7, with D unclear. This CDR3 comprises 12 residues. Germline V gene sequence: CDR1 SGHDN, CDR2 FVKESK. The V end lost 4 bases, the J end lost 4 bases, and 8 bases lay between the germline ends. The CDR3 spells CASSLRRYEQYF. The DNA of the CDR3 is TGTGCCAGCAGCCTAAGGCGGTACGAGCAGTACTTC.

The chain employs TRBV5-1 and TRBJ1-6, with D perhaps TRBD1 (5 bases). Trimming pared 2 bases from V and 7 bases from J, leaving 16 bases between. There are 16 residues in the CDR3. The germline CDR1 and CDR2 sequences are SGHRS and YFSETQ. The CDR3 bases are TGCGCCAGCAGCTTAGGGGCCGCCCGAGAAAATTCACCCCTCCACTTT. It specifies CASSLGAARENSPLHF.

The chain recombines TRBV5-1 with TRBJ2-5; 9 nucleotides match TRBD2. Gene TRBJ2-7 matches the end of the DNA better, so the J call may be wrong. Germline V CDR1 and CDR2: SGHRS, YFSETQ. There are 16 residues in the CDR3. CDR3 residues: CASSLKAPAGGYEQYF. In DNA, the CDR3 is TGCGCCAGCAGCTTGAAAGCTCCAGCGGGAGGCTACGAGCAGTACTTC.

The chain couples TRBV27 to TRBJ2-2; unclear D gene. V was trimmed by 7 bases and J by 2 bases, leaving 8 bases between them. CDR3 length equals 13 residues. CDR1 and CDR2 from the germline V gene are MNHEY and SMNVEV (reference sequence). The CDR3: CASMPLNTGELFF. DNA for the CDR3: TGTGCCAGCATGCCCTTAAACACCGGGGAGCTGTTTTTT.

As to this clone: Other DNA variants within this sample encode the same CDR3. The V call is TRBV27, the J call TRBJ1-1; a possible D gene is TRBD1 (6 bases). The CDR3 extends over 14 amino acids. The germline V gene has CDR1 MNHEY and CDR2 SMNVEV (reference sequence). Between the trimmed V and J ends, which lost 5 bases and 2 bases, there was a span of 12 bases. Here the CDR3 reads CASSLLGGNTEAFF. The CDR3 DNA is TGTGCCAGCAGTCTACTAGGGGGAAACACTGAAGCTTTCTTT.

The DNA of the CDR3 is TGTGCCACCAGCAGCGGCAGGGGGCTCACCTACAATGAGCAGTTCTTC. Amino acids: CATSSGRGLTYNEQFF. The V call is TRBV15, the J call TRBJ2-1; 8 bases align to TRBD1. V dropped 3 bases and J dropped 2; count of bases not matched to a gene: 6. The CDR3 length is 16 residues. From germline, CDR1 is LNHNV and CDR2 YYDKDF (reference sequence).

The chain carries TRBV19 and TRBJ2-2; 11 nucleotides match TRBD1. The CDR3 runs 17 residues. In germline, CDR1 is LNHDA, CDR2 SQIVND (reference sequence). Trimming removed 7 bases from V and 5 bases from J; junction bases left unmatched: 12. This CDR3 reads CASTLGGTGGRTGELFF. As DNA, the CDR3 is TGTGCCAGTACCCTCGGTGGGACAGGGGGGCGGACCGGGGAGCTGTTTTTT. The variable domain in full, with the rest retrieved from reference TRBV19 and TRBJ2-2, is DGGITQSPKYLFRKEGQNVTLSCEQNLNHDAMYWYRQDPGQGLRLIYYSQIVNDFQKGDIAEGYSVSREKKESFPLTVTSAQKNPTAFYLCASTLGGTGGRTGELFFGEGSRLTVL.

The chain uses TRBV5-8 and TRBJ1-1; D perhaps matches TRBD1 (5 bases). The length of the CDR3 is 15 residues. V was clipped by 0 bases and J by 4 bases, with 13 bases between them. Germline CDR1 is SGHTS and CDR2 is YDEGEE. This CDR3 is CASSLDDRGPTEAFF. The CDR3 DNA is TGTGCCAGCAGCTTGGACGACAGAGGGCCCACTGAAGCTTTCTTT.

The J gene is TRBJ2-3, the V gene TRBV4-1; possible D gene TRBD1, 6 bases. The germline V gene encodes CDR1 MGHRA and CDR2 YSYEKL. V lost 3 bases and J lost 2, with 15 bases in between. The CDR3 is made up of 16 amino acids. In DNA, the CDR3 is TGCGCCAGCAGCCAGGGGGCGCGGCTGACCACAGATACGCAGTATTTT. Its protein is CASSQGARLTTDTQYF.

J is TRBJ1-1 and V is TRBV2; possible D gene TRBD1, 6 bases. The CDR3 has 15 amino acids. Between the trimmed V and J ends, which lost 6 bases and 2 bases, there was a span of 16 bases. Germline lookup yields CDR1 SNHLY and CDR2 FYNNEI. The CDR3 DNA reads TGTGCCAGCAGCTACCTCGACAGGCCTAACACTGAAGCTTTCTTT. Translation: CASSYLDRPNTEAFF.

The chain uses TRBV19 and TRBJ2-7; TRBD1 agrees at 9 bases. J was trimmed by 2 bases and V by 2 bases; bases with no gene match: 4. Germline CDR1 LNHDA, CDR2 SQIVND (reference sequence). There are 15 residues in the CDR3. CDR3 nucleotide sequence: TGTGCCAGTAGTATACCGGGACAGGGTCCCTACGAGCAGTACTTC. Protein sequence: CASSIPGQGPYEQYF.

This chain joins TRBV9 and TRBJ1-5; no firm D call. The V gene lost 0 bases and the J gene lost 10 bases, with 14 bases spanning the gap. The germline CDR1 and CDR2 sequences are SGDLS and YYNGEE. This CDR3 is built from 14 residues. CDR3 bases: TGTGCCAGCAGCGTAGGGCCGGAGGTGATCCCCCAGCATTTT. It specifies CASSVGPEVIPQHF.

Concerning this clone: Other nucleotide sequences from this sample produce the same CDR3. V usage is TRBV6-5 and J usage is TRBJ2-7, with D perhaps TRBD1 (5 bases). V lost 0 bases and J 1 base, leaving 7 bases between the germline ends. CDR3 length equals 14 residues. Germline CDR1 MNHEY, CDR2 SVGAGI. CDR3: CASSYSQGSYEQYF. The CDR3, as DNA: TGTGCCAGCAGTTACTCTCAGGGATCCTACGAGCAGTACTTC.

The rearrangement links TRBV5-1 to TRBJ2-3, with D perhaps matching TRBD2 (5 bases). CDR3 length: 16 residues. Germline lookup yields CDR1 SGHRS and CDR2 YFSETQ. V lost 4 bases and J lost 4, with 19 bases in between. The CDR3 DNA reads TGCGCCAGCAGCGAGGGCCTAGGATCTTGGGCAGATACGCAGTATTTT. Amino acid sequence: CASSEGLGSWADTQYF.

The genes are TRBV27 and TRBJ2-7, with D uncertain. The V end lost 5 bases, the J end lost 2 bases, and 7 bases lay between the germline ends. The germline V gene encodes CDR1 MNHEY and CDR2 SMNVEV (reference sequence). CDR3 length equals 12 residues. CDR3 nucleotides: TGTGCCAGCAGTGCAATCCCCTACGAGCAGTACTTC. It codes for CASSAIPYEQYF.

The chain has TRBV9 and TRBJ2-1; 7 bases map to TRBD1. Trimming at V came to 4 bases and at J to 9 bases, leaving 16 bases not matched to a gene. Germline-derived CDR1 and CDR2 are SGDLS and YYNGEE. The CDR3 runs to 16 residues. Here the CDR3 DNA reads TGTGCCAGCAGCACCACGACAGGGTCTGGGGGTGGTGAGCAGTTCTTC. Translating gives CASSTTTGSGGGEQFF.

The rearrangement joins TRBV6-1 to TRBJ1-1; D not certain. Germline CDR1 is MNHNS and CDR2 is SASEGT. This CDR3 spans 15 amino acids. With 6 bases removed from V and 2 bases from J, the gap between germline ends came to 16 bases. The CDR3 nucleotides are TGTGCCAGCAGCCCGAGAACCGGGGTTAACACTGAAGCTTTCTTT. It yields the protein CASSPRTGVNTEAFF.

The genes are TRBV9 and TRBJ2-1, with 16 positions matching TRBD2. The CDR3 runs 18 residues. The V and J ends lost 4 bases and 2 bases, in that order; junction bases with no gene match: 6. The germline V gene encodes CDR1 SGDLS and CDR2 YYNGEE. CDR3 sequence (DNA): TGTGCCAGCAGCCCCGGGACTAGCGGGAGGGTCGCCTACAATGAGCAGTTCTTC. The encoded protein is CASSPGTSGRVAYNEQFF.

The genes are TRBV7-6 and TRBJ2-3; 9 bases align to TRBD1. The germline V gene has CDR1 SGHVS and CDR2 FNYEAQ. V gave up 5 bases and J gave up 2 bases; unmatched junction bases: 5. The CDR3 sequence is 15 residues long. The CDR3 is CASSPRQGDTDTQYF. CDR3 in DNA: TGTGCCAGCAGCCCTAGACAGGGGGACACAGATACGCAGTATTTT.

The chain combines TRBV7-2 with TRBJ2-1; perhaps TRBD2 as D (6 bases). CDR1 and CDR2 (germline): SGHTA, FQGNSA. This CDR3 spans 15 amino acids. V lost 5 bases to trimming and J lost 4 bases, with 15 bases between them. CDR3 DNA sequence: TGTGCCAGCAGCCGAGATCCGGAGGGATACAATGAGCAGTTCTTC. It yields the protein CASSRDPEGYNEQFF.

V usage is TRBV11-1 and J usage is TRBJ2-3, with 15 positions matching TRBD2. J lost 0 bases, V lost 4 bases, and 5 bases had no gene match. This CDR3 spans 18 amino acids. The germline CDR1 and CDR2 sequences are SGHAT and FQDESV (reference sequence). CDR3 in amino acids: CASSSGLAGGPSTDTQYF. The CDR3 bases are TGTGCCAGCAGCTCGGGACTAGCGGGAGGCCCAAGCACAGATACGCAGTATTTT. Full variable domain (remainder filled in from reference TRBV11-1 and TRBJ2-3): EAEVAQSPRYKITEKSQAVAFWCDPISGHATLYWYRQILGQGPELLVQFQDESVVDDSQLPKDRFSAERLKGVDSTLKIQPAELGDSAMYLCASSSGLAGGPSTDTQYFGPGTRLTVL.

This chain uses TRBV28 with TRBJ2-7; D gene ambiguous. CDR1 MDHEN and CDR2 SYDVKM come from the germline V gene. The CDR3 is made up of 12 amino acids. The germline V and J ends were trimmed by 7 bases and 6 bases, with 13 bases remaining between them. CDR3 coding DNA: TGTGCCAGCACCGCCCGGGTGGGCGAGCAGTACTTC. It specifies CASTARVGEQYF. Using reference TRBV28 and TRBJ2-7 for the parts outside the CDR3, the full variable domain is DVKVTQSSRYLVKRTGEKVFLECVQDMDHENMFWYRQDPGLGLRLIYFSYDVKMKEKGDIPEGYSVSREKKERFSLILESASTNQTSMYLCASTARVGEQYFGPGTRLTVT.

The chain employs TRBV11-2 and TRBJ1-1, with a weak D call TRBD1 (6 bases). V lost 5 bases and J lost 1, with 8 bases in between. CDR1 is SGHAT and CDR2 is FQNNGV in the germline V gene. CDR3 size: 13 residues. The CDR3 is CASSTGQNTEAFF. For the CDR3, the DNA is TGTGCCAGCAGCACGGGACAGAACACTGAAGCTTTCTTT. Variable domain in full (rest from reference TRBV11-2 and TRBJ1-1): EAGVAQSPRYKIIEKRQSVAFWCNPISGHATLYWYQQILGQGPKLLIQFQNNGVVDDSQLPKDRFSAERLKGVDSTLKIQPAKLEDSAVYLCASSTGQNTEAFFGQGTRLTVV.

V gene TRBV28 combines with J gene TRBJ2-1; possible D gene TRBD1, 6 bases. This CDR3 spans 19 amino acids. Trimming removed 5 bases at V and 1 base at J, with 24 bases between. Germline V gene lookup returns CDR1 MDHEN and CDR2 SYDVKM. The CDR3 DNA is TGTGCCAGCAGTCCCCAGGGGTTAGCCTCCTCAGGGTCCTACAATGAGCAGTTCTTC. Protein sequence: CASSPQGLASSGSYNEQFF.